A single sample gave rise to the 32 T cell receptor beta chains below, sequenced in a study of long-term antiretroviral therapy in people with HIV. At the survey level, the v3.0 immunoSEQ assay was run. TCRdb's table, derived via immunoSEQ multiplex PCR, lists solely in-frame clones and lacks some. The repertoire consists of approximately 27,000 clones, with approximately 90% occurring once and the leading ten covering approximately 4%. The input for sequencing was unsorted PBMCs, taken 3.1 years after starting antiretroviral therapy. The receptors stem from a man between 18 and 35 years old with HIV.

The chain carries TRBV10-3 and TRBJ1-3; D perhaps matches TRBD1 (6 bases). Germline V gene lookup returns CDR1 ENHRY and CDR2 SYGVKD. Trimming took 5 bases from V and 3 from J, leaving 17 bases between them. This CDR3 contains 16 residues. The CDR3, as DNA: TGTGCCATCAGTCCACCCAGAAGAGGGGGTGGAAACACCATATATTTT. It specifies CAISPPRRGGGNTIYF.

The CDR3 DNA sequence: TGTGCCAGCAGCTCCGCCGGACTAGCGGGAACCAAAAACATTCAGTACTTC. Protein sequence: CASSSAGLAGTKNIQYF. J is TRBJ2-4 and V is TRBV13, with 12 bases that match TRBD2. Trimming removed 4 bases from V and 2 bases from J; junction bases left unmatched: 6. Per the germline V gene, CDR1 is PRHDT and CDR2 is FYEKMQ (reference sequence). This CDR3 has 17 amino acids.

The chain carries TRBV19 and TRBJ2-1, with D possibly called TRBD1 or TRBD2 (5 bases each). Trimming took off 4 bases at V and 14 bases at J, with 18 bases between the two ends. The CDR3 is made up of 13 amino acids. Per the germline V gene, CDR1 is LNHDA and CDR2 is SQIVND (reference sequence). CDR3 DNA: TGTGCCAGTAGTAGGTCCGGGGACGCCGTGAAGTTCTTC. Its translation is CASSRSGDAVKFF.

The gene calls are TRBV25-1 and TRBJ1-1; perhaps TRBD1 as D (6 bases). This CDR3 contains 15 residues. Germline CDR1 and CDR2: MGHDK and SYGVNS. Trimming took off 1 base at V and 0 bases at J, with 9 bases between the two ends. The CDR3 nucleotides read TGTGCCAGCAGTGAATCAGGGGATTTGAACACTGAAGCTTTCTTT. Translated: CASSESGDLNTEAFF.

The rearrangement links TRBV27 to TRBJ1-2; TRBD1 agrees at 9 bases. Germline-derived CDR1 and CDR2 are MNHEY and SMNVEV (reference sequence). This CDR3 contains 15 residues. Trimming cost V 0 bases and J 2 bases; bases outside gene matches: 1. As DNA, the CDR3 is TGTGCCAGCAGTTTATCAGGGACAGGGAACTATGGCTACACCTTC. Translation gives CASSLSGTGNYGYTF.

This chain links TRBV30 with TRBJ2-7; D unclear. Looked up from germline, CDR1 is GTSNPN and CDR2 is SVGIG (reference sequence). V lost 8 bases to trimming and J lost 3 bases, with 17 bases between them. The CDR3 consists of 13 residues. CDR3 sequence (DNA): TGTGCCCGAAGCCCGGAGCCGAACTACGAGCAGTACTTC. As protein: CARSPEPNYEQYF.

V usage is TRBV6-1 and J usage is TRBJ1-5; D may be TRBD1 (5 bases). The V and J ends lost 8 bases and 7 bases respectively, with 12 bases between them. The CDR3 extends over 12 amino acids. Per germline, CDR1 MNHNS and CDR2 SASEGT. The CDR3 sequence: CASDEGWQPQHF. The DNA of the CDR3 is TGTGCCAGCGATGAGGGGTGGCAGCCCCAGCATTTT.

This clone has more than one count but fewer than ten. The chain combines TRBV6-5 with TRBJ1-2; 7 bases align to TRBD1. J gave up 4 bases and V 6 bases, and 5 bases lay outside the gene matches. The CDR3 is 13 amino acids. The germline V gene encodes CDR1 MNHEY and CDR2 SVGAGI. The CDR3 sequence: CASRTGEGYGYTF. The DNA of the CDR3 is TGTGCCAGCAGAACAGGGGAAGGCTATGGCTACACCTTC.

The chain couples TRBV7-9 to TRBJ2-4, with a possible D match to TRBD1 (5 bases). This CDR3 has 14 amino acids. Germline V gene data show CDR1 as SEHNR and CDR2 as FQNEAQ (reference sequence). Trimming cost V 3 bases and J 2 bases, with 8 bases left between them. For the CDR3, the DNA is TGTGCCAGCAGCTTGTGGGGCACCAAAAACATTCAGTACTTC. Its protein product is CASSLWGTKNIQYF.

This chain uses TRBV20-1 with TRBJ2-1; D ambiguous. This CDR3 has 10 residues. V lost 3 bases and J 8 bases, leaving 5 bases between the germline ends. Germline V CDR1 and CDR2: DFQATT, SNEGSKA (reference sequence). The CDR3 DNA reads as TGCAGTGCTAGTAGGCATGAGCAGTTCTTC. This codes for CSASRHEQFF.

This clone occurred once. The chain uses TRBV4-3 and TRBJ1-3; no firm D call. CDR1 and CDR2 from the germline V gene are LGHNA and YSLEER. This CDR3 has 14 residues. Trimming removed 2 bases at V and 1 base at J, with 6 bases between. The CDR3 region is CASSQQKSGNTIYF. The CDR3 DNA follows: TGCGCCAGCAGCCAACAGAAGTCTGGAAACACCATATATTTT.

The V gene is TRBV7-9, the J gene TRBJ2-1; no clear D gene. Germline-derived CDR1 and CDR2 are SEHNR and FQNEAQ (reference sequence). V was shortened by 5 bases and J by 5 bases, with 7 bases between the two germline ends. CDR3 size: 12 residues. The CDR3 region has the DNA TGTGCCAGCAGCCCTCTGGACAATGAGCAGTTCTTC. Its protein product is CASSPLDNEQFF.

The chain has TRBV19 and TRBJ2-5; the D gene could be TRBD1 or TRBD2 (5 bases each). This CDR3 is 14 amino acids long. V dropped 7 bases and J dropped 5 bases, with 17 bases sitting between them. Per the germline V gene, CDR1 is LNHDA and CDR2 is SQIVND (reference sequence). CDR3 protein: CASTTGTVGETQYF. The DNA of the CDR3 is TGTGCCAGTACAACCGGGACGGTGGGGGAGACCCAGTACTTC.

The J gene is TRBJ2-3, the V gene TRBV10-3; TRBD1 is a possible D gene (5 bases). The V and J ends lost 3 bases and 4 bases respectively, with 26 bases between them. CDR3 length: 19 residues. Germline V lookup: CDR1 ENHRY, CDR2 SYGVKD. The CDR3 sequence is CAISESRSLSTEEADTQYF. CDR3 nucleotides: TGTGCCATCAGTGAATCCCGGAGTCTGTCGACAGAGGAAGCAGATACGCAGTATTTT.

This chain uses TRBV4-3 with TRBJ2-3, with 9 positions matching TRBD2. Germline CDR1 is LGHNA and CDR2 is YSLEER. This CDR3 is 18 amino acids long. V lost 0 bases and J lost 3; bases outside the gene matches: 10. The CDR3 bases are TGCGCCAGCAGCCAAGATCTCCAGCGGGAGGTTGGGACAGATACGCAGTATTTT. It yields the protein CASSQDLQREVGTDTQYF.

Regarding this clone: Other DNA sequences in the sample encode the same CDR3. This chain uses TRBV9 with TRBJ1-2, with D possibly TRBD1 on 5 matching bases. V was clipped by 1 base and J by 4 bases, with 11 bases between them. CDR3 length: 14 amino acids. CDR1 and CDR2 from the germline V gene are SGDLS and YYNGEE. DNA for the CDR3: TGTGCCAGCAGCGTACATGAGGGGCCCTATGGCTACACCTTC. This codes for CASSVHEGPYGYTF.

The chain uses TRBV9 and TRBJ2-3; the D gene is possibly TRBD2 (6 bases). The CDR3 is 15 residues long. With 2 bases removed from V and 1 base from J, the gap between germline ends came to 11 bases. Germline lookup yields CDR1 SGDLS and CDR2 YYNGEE. The CDR3 reads CASSVLATGTDTQYF. The CDR3 coding sequence is TGTGCCAGCAGCGTGCTAGCGACGGGCACAGATACGCAGTATTTT.

The chain joins TRBV18 to TRBJ1-2; D unclear. The germline gives CDR1 KGHSH, CDR2 LQKENI. Trimming left V 5 bases short and J 8 bases short, with 12 bases between. This CDR3 has 12 residues. CDR3 region: CASSTSGSGYTF. The CDR3 region has the DNA TGTGCCAGCTCAACTTCTGGTTCGGGCTACACCTTC.

This chain joins TRBV7-2 and TRBJ2-7; TRBD2 matches 7 bases. The CDR3 is 15 amino acids. Germline V gene lookup returns CDR1 SGHTA and CDR2 FQGNSA. With V trimmed by 5 bases and J by 1 base, 8 bases remained unmatched. CDR3 coding DNA: TGTGCCAGCAGCCCCCTCGCGGGGGAGTCCTACGAGCAGTACTTC. The encoded protein is CASSPLAGESYEQYF.

The rearrangement links TRBV29-1 to TRBJ2-3; D is undetermined. There are 14 residues in the CDR3. Germline CDR1 and CDR2: SQVTM and ANQGSEA. V was shortened by 4 bases and J by 4 bases, with 15 bases between the two germline ends. The CDR3 DNA reads as TGCAGCGTTGGCCCCCTCCGGGCTCCAGATACGCAGTATTTT. Translated, it gives CSVGPLRAPDTQYF.

This clone appeared once. The chain uses TRBV5-1 and TRBJ2-2, with 9 bases aligning to TRBD2. CDR1 SGHRS and CDR2 YFSETQ come from the germline V gene. The V gene end was trimmed by 4 bases and the J gene end by 0 bases; junction bases not matched to a gene: 10. This CDR3 has 18 amino acids. The DNA of the CDR3 is TGCGCCAGCAGCGTGGGACTAGCAGGTCTCCCGAACACCGGGGAGCTGTTTTTT. As protein: CASSVGLAGLPNTGELFF.

The V and J genes are TRBV6-5 and TRBJ2-5, with 9 bases lining up with TRBD1. The CDR3 is made up of 15 amino acids. The ends lost 5 bases at V and 1 base at J; junction bases unmatched: 5. The germline CDR1 and CDR2 sequences are MNHEY and SVGAGI. CDR3 sequence: CASSIGTGLQETQYF. DNA for the CDR3: TGTGCCAGCAGTATCGGGACAGGGCTCCAAGAGACCCAGTACTTC.

This clone has only one observation. The V gene is TRBV29-1, the J gene TRBJ2-3; 14 nucleotides line up with TRBD2. J lost 2 bases, V lost 7 bases, and 11 bases had no gene match. This CDR3 comprises 17 residues. Germline loops: CDR1 SQVTM, CDR2 ANQGSEA. In DNA form, the CDR3 reads TGCAGCGCAACGCCGGGACTAGCGGGGGAAATCACAGATACGCAGTATTTT. It yields the protein CSATPGLAGEITDTQYF.

The rearrangement uses TRBV30 and TRBJ1-2, with D uncertain. Germline values: CDR1 GTSNPN, CDR2 SVGIG (reference sequence). The CDR3 spans 12 residues. V was clipped by 5 bases and J by 10 bases, with 17 bases between them. DNA for the CDR3: TGTGCCTGGTCGCGGGCCAGTATCGACTACACCTTC. Its protein product is CAWSRASIDYTF.

In nucleotides, the CDR3 is TGTGCCAGCAGCACCACTACTAGCTCCTACAATGAGCAGTTCTTC. This gives the protein CASSTTTSSYNEQFF. This rearrangement joins TRBV11-2 to TRBJ2-1; a possible D gene is TRBD2 (5 bases). This CDR3 is 15 amino acids long. Germline V CDR1 and CDR2: SGHAT, FQNNGV. V lost 5 bases and J lost 0, with 11 bases in between.

The chain employs TRBV11-2 and TRBJ1-1; D remains ambiguous. Looked up from germline, CDR1 is SGHAT and CDR2 is FQNNGV. This CDR3 has 13 residues. V lost 2 bases and J 3 bases, leaving 7 bases between the germline ends. CDR3: CASSLIRHTEAFF. DNA of the CDR3: TGTGCCAGCAGCTTAATAAGGCACACTGAAGCTTTCTTT.

This chain uses TRBV6-5 with TRBJ1-1; D uncertain. V was trimmed by 7 bases and J by 6 bases, leaving 6 bases between them. CDR1 MNHEY and CDR2 SVGAGI come from the germline V gene. This CDR3 spans 10 amino acids. The CDR3 DNA sequence: TGTGCCAGCATCGGACCTGAAGCTTTCTTT. Protein product: CASIGPEAFF.

J is TRBJ2-7 and V is TRBV7-9; 8 nucleotides match TRBD1. This CDR3 contains 15 residues. V shed 4 bases and J 2 bases; nucleotides not matched to a gene: 7. Germline V gene data show CDR1 as SEHNR and CDR2 as FQNEAQ (reference sequence). CDR3 DNA sequence: TGTGCCAGCAGCTACCCCGGACAGGGAACCTACGAGCAGTACTTC. This gives the protein CASSYPGQGTYEQYF. Full variable domain (outside the CDR3, taken from reference TRBV7-9 and TRBJ2-7): DTGVSQNPRHKITKRGQNVTFRCDPISEHNRLYWYRQTLGQGPEFLTYFQNEAQLEKSRLLSDRFSAERPKGSFSTLEIQRTEQGDSAMYLCASSYPGQGTYEQYFGPGTRLTVT.

This chain connects TRBV11-2 to TRBJ1-2, with D unclear. The germline gives CDR1 SGHAT, CDR2 FQNNGV. V lost 0 bases, J lost 3 bases, and 11 bases lay in between. There are 15 residues in the CDR3. CDR3 loop: CASSLDPGGHYGYTF. Here the CDR3 DNA reads TGTGCCAGCAGCTTAGACCCGGGAGGGCACTATGGCTACACCTTC.

The chain carries TRBV6-1 and TRBJ1-5; D remains ambiguous. CDR1 and CDR2 from the germline V gene are MNHNS and SASEGT. The CDR3 has 14 residues. V was shortened by 2 bases and J by 5 bases, with 10 bases between the two germline ends. The CDR3 is CASSESVGYQPQHF. The DNA for the CDR3 is TGTGCCAGCAGTGAAAGCGTCGGATATCAGCCCCAGCATTTT.

The gene calls are TRBV30 and TRBJ1-1; D is perhaps TRBD1 (6 bases). V was clipped by 2 bases and J by 5 bases, with 15 bases between them. Germline CDR1 and CDR2: GTSNPN and SVGIG (reference sequence). This CDR3 spans 14 amino acids. The CDR3 protein is CAWSTPGRGTEAFF. Written as DNA, the CDR3 is TGTGCCTGGAGTACCCCAGGCAGGGGAACTGAAGCTTTCTTT.

J is TRBJ1-2 and V is TRBV18; D is ambiguous. The CDR3 consists of 13 residues. Germline CDR1 KGHSH, CDR2 LQKENI. V gave up 4 bases and J gave up 5 bases, with 11 bases separating them. CDR3 in DNA: TGTGCCAGCTCACTCGATGCGCCTTATGGCTACACCTTC. Protein sequence: CASSLDAPYGYTF.